These 8 T cell receptor beta chains were all obtained from the same sample, sequenced in a study of cytomegalovirus exposure and HLA in healthy donors. Method: immunoSEQ multiplex PCR; TCRdb's copy keeps in-frame clones and lacks some. This sample has roughly 60,000 clones, with 90% to 95% found just once. The specimen was PBMCs. Receptors were obtained from a man younger than 35 in good health and CMV-seronegative.

The chain carries TRBV6-1 and TRBJ2-7; D remains ambiguous. Trimming cost V 1 base and J 6 bases, with 10 bases left between them. This CDR3 is 13 amino acids long. Per germline, CDR1 MNHNS and CDR2 SASEGT. The CDR3 coding sequence is TGTGCCAGCAGTGAAGAGACCCGCGGCGAGCAGTACTTC. Its protein is CASSEETRGEQYF.

The chain links TRBV11-3 to TRBJ2-2, with 8 bases that match TRBD1. This CDR3 spans 15 amino acids. The V and J ends lost 4 bases and 3 bases, in that order; junction bases with no gene match: 4. Germline V gene lookup returns CDR1 SGHNT and CDR2 YENEEA. CDR3 DNA sequence: TGTGCCAGCAGCTCCCGGGACAGGTACACCGGGGAGCTGTTTTTT. It specifies CASSSRDRYTGELFF. The whole variable domain, remainder taken from reference TRBV11-3 and TRBJ2-2, is EAGVVQSPRYKIIEKKQPVAFWCNPISGHNTLYWYLQNLGQGPELLIRYENEEAVDDSQLPKDRFSAERLKGVDSTLKIQPAELGDSAVYLCASSSRDRYTGELFFGEGSRLTVL.

The CDR3 protein is CASSSNTGETQYF. In DNA, the CDR3 is TGTGCCAGCAGCTCAAACACAGGGGAGACCCAGTACTTC. The chain couples TRBV7-7 to TRBJ2-5; weak D call: TRBD1 (6 bases). With 4 bases removed from V and 5 bases from J, the gap between germline ends came to 11 bases. The CDR3 loop spans 13 amino acids. Germline V gene data show CDR1 as SSHAT and CDR2 as FNYEAQ (reference sequence).

The V and J genes are TRBV27 and TRBJ1-2, with 10 bases aligning to TRBD1. The CDR3 contains 15 residues. The V segment lost 6 bases and the J segment 7 bases; nucleotides outside the gene matches: 11. Germline V CDR1 and CDR2: MNHEY, SMNVEV (reference sequence). CDR3 coding DNA: TGTGCCAGCAGGCCGACGGGACAGGGGACCGCTGGCTACACCTTC. This gives the protein CASRPTGQGTAGYTF.

This sequence joins TRBV7-2 and TRBJ2-1; 10 bases agree with TRBD2. The CDR3 has 15 residues. Germline V gives CDR1 SGHTA, CDR2 FQGNSA. V was pared by 4 bases and J by 8 bases, with 8 bases of the junction left unmatched. The CDR3 sequence: CASSSPGLALDEQFF. The DNA of the CDR3 is TGTGCCAGCAGCTCACCGGGACTAGCGCTAGATGAGCAGTTCTTC.

The chain has TRBV6-1 and TRBJ2-7; 10 nucleotides match TRBD2. The CDR3 extends over 17 amino acids. The germline gives CDR1 MNHNS, CDR2 SASEGT. V lost 0 bases to trimming and J lost 1 base; unmatched junction nucleotides: 6. The CDR3 bases are TGTGCCAGCAGTGAAGCGCTAAGGACTAGCGGATCCTACGAGCAGTACTTC. As protein: CASSEALRTSGSYEQYF.

CDR3 sequence reads: CASRNRSEYGYTF. CDR3 sequence (DNA): TGTGCCAGCAGAAACAGGTCTGAGTATGGCTACACCTTC. J is TRBJ1-2 and V is TRBV5-6, with D perhaps matching TRBD1 (5 bases). CDR1 and CDR2 from the germline V gene are SGHDT and YYEEEE. The CDR3 totals 13 residues. V shed 5 bases and J shed 5 bases, with 13 bases lying between them.

This clone was detected once. This chain joins TRBV20-1 and TRBJ2-7; the D gene is possibly TRBD2 (5 bases). The V gene lost 2 bases and the J gene lost 5 bases, with 7 bases spanning the gap. CDR1 is DFQATT and CDR2 is SNEGSKA in the germline V gene (reference sequence). The CDR3 runs 11 residues. The CDR3 DNA is TGCAGTGCTAGAAACGGGGACGAGCAGTACTTC. This gives the protein CSARNGDEQYF.